The clone carrying this T cell receptor beta chain was picked up a small number of times. Germline V gene data show CDR1 as LGHNA and CDR2 as YNFKEQ. Between the trimmed V and J ends, which lost 0 bases and 8 bases, there was a span of 16 bases. The CDR3 has 15 residues. Per the authors' pipeline: Nucleated cell counts were estimated from reference gene primer amplification. The data were produced by immunoSEQ multiplex PCR, yet TCRdb's version contains in-frame clones alone and is incomplete. That table is the source of V, J and clone size, and D and trimming were worked out from the DNA. The sample lists over 85,000 clones; about 80% were seen once. This sample was included in a study of blood T cell repertoires in COVID-19.

This sequence joins TRBV4-2 and TRBJ1-2; D perhaps matches TRBD1 (5 bases). The origin of this receptor is a man between 65 and 85 years old with acute or convalescent COVID-19. The source material was peripheral blood. The CDR3 sequence is CASSQEEAGRGGYTF. CDR3 nucleotide sequence: TGTGCCAGCAGCCAAGAAGAGGCGGGGCGCGGGGGCTACACCTTC.